This T cell receptor (beta chain) stems from a study of neurological immune-mediated disorders. Sorted libraries came from roughly 1 million CD4+ or CD8+ T cells. Germline CDR1 and CDR2: MNHNS and SASEGT. Germline trimming cut 3 bases from V and 2 bases from J; bases unmatched to any gene: 2. CDR3 length: 15 amino acids. The cDNA was synthesized by means of template-switch 5'RACE, which was carried out with 10-nucleotide random UMIs. TCRdb processed the 5' RACE reads anew with MiXCR; each CDR3 protein has one entry. This table has tens of thousands of distinct CDR3 sequences, 3.5% to 4% appearing once. Study outcomes and limitations: The multiple sclerosis repertoire cluster was not associated with any clinical or MRI feature. When the repertoires were sorted by phylogenetic grouping, those of 18 of 34 multiple sclerosis patients ended up in one related-CDR3 cluster, a possible signature.

This clonotype was counted at least ten times. Its specificity is not known. This sequence originates from a middle-aged woman with multiple sclerosis. Sequencing used CD4+ T cells from blood. This chain uses TRBV6-1 with TRBJ2-7; 12 bases map to TRBD2. The CDR3 sequence is CASSDPSGGAYEQYF. CDR3 in DNA: TGTGCCAGCAGTGATCCTAGCGGGGGGGCCTACGAGCAGTACTTC.